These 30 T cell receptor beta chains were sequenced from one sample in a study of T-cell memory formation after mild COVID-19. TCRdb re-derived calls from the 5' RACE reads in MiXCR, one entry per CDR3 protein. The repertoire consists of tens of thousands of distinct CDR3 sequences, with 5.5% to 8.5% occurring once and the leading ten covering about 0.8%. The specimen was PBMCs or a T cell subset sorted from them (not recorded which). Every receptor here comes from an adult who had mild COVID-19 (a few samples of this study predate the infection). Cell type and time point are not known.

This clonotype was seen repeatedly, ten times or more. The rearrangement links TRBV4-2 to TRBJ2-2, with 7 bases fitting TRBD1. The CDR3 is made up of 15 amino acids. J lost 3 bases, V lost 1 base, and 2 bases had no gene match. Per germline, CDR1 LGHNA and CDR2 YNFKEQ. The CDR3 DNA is TGTGCCAGCAGCCAAGGGGACAGAGACACCGGGGAGCTGTTTTTT. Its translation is CASSQGDRDTGELFF.

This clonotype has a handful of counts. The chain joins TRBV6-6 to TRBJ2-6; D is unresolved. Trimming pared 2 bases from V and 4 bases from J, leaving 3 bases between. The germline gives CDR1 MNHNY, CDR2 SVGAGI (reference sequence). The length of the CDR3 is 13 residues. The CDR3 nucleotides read TGTGCCAGCAGTTACGCCGGGGCCAACGTCCTGACTTTC. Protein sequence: CASSYAGANVLTF.

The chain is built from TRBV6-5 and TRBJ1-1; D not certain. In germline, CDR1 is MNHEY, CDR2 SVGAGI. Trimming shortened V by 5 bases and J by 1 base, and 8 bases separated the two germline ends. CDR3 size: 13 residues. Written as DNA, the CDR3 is TGTGCCAGCAGTACCAGGCCGAACACTGAAGCTTTCTTT. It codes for CASSTRPNTEAFF.

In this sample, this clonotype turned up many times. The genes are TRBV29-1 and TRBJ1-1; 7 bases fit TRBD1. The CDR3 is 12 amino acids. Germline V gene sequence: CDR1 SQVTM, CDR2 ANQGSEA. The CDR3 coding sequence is TGCAGTGGGACAGTTATGAACACTGAAGCTTTCTTT. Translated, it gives CSGTVMNTEAFF.

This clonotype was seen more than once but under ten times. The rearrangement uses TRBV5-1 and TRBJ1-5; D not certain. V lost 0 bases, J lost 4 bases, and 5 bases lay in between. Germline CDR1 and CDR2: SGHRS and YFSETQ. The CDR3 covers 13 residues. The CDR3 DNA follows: TGCGCCAGCAGCTTGGATGTTAATCAGCCCCAGCATTTT. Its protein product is CASSLDVNQPQHF.

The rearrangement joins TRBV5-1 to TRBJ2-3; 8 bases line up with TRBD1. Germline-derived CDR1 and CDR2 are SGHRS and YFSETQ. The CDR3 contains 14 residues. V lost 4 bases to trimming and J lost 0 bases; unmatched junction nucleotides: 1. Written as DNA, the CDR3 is TGCGCCAGCAGCGACAGGGGAAGCACAGATACGCAGTATTTT. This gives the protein CASSDRGSTDTQYF.

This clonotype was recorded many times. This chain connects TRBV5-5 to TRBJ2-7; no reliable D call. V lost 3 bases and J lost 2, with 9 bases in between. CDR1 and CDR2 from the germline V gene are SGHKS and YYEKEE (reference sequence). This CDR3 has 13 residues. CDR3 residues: CASSYDATYEQYF. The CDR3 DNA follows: TGTGCCAGCAGCTACGACGCAACCTACGAGCAGTACTTC.

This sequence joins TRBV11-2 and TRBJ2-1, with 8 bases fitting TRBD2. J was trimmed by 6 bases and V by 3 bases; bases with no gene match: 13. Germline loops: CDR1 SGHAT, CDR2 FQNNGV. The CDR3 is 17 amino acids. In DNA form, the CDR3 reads TGTGCCAGCAGCTTGGGTAGAAGCGGGAGCAGAACCAATGAGCAGTTCTTC. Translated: CASSLGRSGSRTNEQFF.

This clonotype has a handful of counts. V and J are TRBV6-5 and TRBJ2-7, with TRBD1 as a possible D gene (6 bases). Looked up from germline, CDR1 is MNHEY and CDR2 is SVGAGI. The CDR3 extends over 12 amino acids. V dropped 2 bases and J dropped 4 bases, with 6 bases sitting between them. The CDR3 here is CASSYDRYEQYF. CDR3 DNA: TGTGCCAGCAGTTACGACAGGTACGAGCAGTACTTC.

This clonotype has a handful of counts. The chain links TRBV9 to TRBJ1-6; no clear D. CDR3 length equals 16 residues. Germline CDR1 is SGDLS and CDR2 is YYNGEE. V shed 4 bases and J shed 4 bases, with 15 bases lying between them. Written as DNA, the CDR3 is TGTGCCAGCAGCAGAGCTGGGGAAGCTTATAATTCACCCCTCCACTTT. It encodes CASSRAGEAYNSPLHF.

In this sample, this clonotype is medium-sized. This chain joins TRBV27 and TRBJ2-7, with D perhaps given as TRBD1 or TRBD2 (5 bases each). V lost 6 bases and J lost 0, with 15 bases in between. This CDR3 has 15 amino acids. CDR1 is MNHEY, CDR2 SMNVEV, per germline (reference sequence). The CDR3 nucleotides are TGTGCCAGCAGACGACCGGGGCCGAGCTCCTACGAGCAGTACTTC. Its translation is CASRRPGPSSYEQYF.

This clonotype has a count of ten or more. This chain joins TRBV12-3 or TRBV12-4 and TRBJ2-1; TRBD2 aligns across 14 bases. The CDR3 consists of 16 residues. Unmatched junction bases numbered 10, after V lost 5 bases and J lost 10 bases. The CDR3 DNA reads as TGTGCCAGCAGTCTACTCGGACTAGCGGGAGGAAGCGAGCAGTTCTTC. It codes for CASSLLGLAGGSEQFF.

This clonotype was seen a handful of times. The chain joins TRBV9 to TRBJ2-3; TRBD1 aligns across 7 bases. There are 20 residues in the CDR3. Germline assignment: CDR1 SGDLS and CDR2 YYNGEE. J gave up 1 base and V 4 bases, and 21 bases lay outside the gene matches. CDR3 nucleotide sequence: TGTGCCAGCAGCCCATCGCCCGGGACAGCTACGCCGGCCCGCACAGATACGCAGTATTTT. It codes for CASSPSPGTATPARTDTQYF.

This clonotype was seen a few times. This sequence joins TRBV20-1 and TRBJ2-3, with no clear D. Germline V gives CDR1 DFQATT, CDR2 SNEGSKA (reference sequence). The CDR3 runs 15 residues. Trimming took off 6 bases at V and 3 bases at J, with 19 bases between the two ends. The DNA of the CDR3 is TGCAGTGCAGAGACCTATTCCATCCGGACAGATACGCAGTATTTT. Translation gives CSAETYSIRTDTQYF.

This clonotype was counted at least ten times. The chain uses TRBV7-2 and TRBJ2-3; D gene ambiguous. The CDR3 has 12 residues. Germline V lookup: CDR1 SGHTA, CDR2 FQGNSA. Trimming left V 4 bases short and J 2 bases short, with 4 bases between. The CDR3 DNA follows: TGTGCCAGCAGCTCTACCACAGATACGCAGTATTTT. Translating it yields CASSSTTDTQYF.

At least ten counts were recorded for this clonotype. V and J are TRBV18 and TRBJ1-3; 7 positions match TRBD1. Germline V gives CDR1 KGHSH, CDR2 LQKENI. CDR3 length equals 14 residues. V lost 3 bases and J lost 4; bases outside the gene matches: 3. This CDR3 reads CASSPRDRGNTIYF. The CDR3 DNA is TGTGCCAGCTCACCTCGGGACAGAGGAAACACCATATATTTT.

The CDR3 sequence is CASSYPRQGVAFF. The CDR3 coding sequence is TGTGCCAGCAGTTACCCCCGACAGGGGGTGGCTTTCTTT. The V gene is TRBV6-2 or TRBV6-3, the J gene TRBJ1-1; 9 bases are a match to TRBD1. Germline V gives CDR1 MNHEY, CDR2 SVGEGT. With 2 bases clipped from V and 11 bases from J, the junction kept 6 bases outside the gene matches. The CDR3 runs 13 residues.

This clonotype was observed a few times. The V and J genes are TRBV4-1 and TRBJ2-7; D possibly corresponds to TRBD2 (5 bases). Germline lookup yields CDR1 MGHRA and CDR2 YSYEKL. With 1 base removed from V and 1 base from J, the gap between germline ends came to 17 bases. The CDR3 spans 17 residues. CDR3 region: CASSQGTGVGGSYEQYF. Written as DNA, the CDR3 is TGCGCCAGCAGCCAAGGAACTGGGGTAGGAGGATCCTACGAGCAGTACTTC.

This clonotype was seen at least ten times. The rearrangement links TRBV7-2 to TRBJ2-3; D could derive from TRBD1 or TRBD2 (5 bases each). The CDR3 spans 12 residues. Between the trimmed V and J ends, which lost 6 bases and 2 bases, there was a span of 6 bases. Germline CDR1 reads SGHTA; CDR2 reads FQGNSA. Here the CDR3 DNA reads TGTGCCAGCAGGGGGGACACAGATACGCAGTATTTT. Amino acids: CASRGDTDTQYF.

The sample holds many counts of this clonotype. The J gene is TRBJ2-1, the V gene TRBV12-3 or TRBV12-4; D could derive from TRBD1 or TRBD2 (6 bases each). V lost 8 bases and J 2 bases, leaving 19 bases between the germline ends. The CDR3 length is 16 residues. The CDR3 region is CASLLWGAPPYNEQFF. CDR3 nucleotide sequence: TGTGCCAGCCTACTCTGGGGGGCCCCGCCCTACAATGAGCAGTTCTTC.

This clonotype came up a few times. The DNA of the CDR3 is TGCGCCAGCAGCTTCGGGGGGCAGAGGTACAATGAGCAGTTCTTC. Translating gives CASSFGGQRYNEQFF. The chain combines TRBV5-1 with TRBJ2-1; D is possibly TRBD2 (7 bases). The CDR3 has 15 amino acids. Germline assignment: CDR1 SGHRS and CDR2 YFSETQ. V dropped 2 bases and J dropped 4 bases, with 13 bases sitting between them.

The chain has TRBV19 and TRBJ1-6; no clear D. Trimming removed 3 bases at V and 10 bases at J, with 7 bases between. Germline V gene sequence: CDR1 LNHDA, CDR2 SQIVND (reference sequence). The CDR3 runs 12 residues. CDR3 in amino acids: CASSMEGSPLHF. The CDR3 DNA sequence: TGTGCCAGTAGTATGGAGGGATCACCCCTCCACTTT.

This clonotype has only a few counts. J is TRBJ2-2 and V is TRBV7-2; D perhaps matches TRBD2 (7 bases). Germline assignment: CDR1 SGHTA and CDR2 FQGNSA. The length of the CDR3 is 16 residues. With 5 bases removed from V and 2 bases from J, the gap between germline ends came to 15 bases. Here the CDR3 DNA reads TGTGCCAGCAGCCCACGCCGGGGGGCCAACACCGGGGAGCTGTTTTTT. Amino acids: CASSPRRGANTGELFF.

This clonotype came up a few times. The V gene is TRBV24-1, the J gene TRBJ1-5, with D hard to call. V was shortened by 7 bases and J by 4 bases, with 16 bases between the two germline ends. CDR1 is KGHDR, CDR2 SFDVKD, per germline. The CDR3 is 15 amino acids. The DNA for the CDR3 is TGTGCCACCAGCCGATCGGGGAGTTTAAATCAGCCCCAGCATTTT. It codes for CATSRSGSLNQPQHF.

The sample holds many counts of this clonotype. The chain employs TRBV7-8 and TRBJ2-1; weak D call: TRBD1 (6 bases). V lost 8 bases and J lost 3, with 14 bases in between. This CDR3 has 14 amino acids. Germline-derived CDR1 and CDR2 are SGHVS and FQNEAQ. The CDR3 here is CASHNRDRYNEQFF. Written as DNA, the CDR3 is TGTGCCAGCCATAACAGGGACCGCTACAATGAGCAGTTCTTC.

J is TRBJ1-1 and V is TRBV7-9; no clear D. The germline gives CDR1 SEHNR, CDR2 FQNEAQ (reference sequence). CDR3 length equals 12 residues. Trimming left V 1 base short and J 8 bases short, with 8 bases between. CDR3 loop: CASSLGFREAFF. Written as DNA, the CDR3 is TGTGCCAGCAGCTTAGGTTTCAGGGAAGCTTTCTTT. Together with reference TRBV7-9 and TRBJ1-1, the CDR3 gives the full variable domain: DTGVSQNPRHKITKRGQNVTFRCDPISEHNRLYWYRQTLGQGPEFLTYFQNEAQLEKSRLLSDRFSAERPKGSFSTLEIQRTEQGDSAMYLCASSLGFREAFFGQGTRLTVV.

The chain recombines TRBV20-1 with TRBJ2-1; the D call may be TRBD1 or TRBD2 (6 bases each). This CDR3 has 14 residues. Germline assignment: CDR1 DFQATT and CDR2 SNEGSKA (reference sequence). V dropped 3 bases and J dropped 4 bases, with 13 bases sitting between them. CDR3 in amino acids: CSASRRGRYNEQFF. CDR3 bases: TGCAGTGCTAGTAGGAGGGGGAGGTACAATGAGCAGTTCTTC.

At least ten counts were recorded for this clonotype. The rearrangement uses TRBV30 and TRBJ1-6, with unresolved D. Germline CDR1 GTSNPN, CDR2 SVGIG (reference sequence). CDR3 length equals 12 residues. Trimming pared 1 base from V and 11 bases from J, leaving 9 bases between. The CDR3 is CAWSATVAPLHF. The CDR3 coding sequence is TGTGCCTGGAGTGCAACAGTCGCACCCCTCCACTTT.

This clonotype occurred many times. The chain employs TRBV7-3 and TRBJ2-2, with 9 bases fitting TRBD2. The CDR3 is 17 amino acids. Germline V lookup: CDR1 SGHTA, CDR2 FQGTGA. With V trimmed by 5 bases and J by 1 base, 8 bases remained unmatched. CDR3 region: CASSPSPLAGNTGELFF. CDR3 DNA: TGTGCCAGCAGCCCTAGTCCACTAGCGGGGAACACCGGGGAGCTGTTTTTT.

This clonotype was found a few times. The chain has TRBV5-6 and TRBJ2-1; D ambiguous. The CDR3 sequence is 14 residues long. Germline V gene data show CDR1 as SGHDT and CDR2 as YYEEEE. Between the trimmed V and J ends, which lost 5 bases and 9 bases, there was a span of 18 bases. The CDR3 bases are TGTGCCAGCAGGCTACGGACCTATATCACTGAGCAGTTCTTC. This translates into CASRLRTYITEQFF.